This TCR beta chain was retrieved from a study of blood T cell repertoires in COVID-19 (dated by TCRdb to 2018 to 2020). Background on the whole study: The collaborator samples originated in the United States, Italy and Spain and spanned the acute and convalescent phases of COVID-19. The dataset comprised deeply sampled blood TCRbeta repertoires from subjects exposed to, actively infected with, or recovered from COVID-19. The repertoires were released in a freely available public database intended as a resource for research on the immune response to SARS-CoV-2. Samples were obtained from the ongoing ImmuneRACE study (first 160 participants) and from 950 to 1,500 subjects provided by 6 global collaborators. Where available, HLA class I and class II types were obtained from metadata supplied by the sample provider rather than from assay-based typing. Nearly every sample came with metadata listing a de-identified subject ID, COVID-19 status, age in years and sex. The prospective study material was composed of cDNA or gDNA derived from T cells, B-cell-depleted T cells, or PBMCs.

This clone was seen a few times. Its antigen remains undetermined. No much larger clonotype is one base removed from it; base qualities were not supplied. The germline ends are 14 bases apart after V is trimmed by 3 bases and J by 6 bases. The CDR3 has 14 amino acids, counting the end cysteine and phenylalanine. CDR3 DNA is the only sequence kept; it has 42 bases, read in frame from the first base. CDR1 is given as ENHRY and CDR2 as SYGVKD, both from the germline V gene. The immunoSEQ Assay, a bias-controlled multiplex PCR, was used to amplify TCRbeta CDR3 regions from genomic DNA. Concerning the study's data processing: The number of nucleated cells in each sample was estimated by amplification of reference gene primers within the assay. To quantify the absolute abundance of each unique TCRbeta CDR3 rearrangement, sequence reads were collapsed and filtered. Productive Simpson clonality was computed per sample as the square root of Simpson's diversity index over productive rearrangements. Not all clones reach the TCRdb copy of this immuneACCESS table, which keeps in-frame sequences only. Checked studies attribute under half of the gap to unresolved V genes and leave the rest unexplained. V and J calls and clone size come straight from that table; D and trimming were deduced from the DNA. The sample table holds 100,000 to 150,000 clones, of which around 87% were seen once. The top ten constitute roughly 3.6% of the sample.

Collaborating institutions collected whole blood in K2EDTA tubes following their own protocols. For TCRbeta analysis, collaborator samples were shipped as frozen whole blood, as isolated PBMCs, or as DNA extracted from either sample type. The investigation overall reported the following: The amount of clinical and demographic metadata varied by source and participant and was provided uncurated.

This clonotype originated in an older woman with acute or convalescent COVID-19. Sequenced material: peripheral blood. Recombination joined TRBV10-3 with TRBJ1-2, with no confident D gene call. The DNA reads as follows: TGTGCCATCAGTGATAGGAGACCGAGCGATGGCTACACCTTC. Protein translation: CAISDRRPSDGYTF.